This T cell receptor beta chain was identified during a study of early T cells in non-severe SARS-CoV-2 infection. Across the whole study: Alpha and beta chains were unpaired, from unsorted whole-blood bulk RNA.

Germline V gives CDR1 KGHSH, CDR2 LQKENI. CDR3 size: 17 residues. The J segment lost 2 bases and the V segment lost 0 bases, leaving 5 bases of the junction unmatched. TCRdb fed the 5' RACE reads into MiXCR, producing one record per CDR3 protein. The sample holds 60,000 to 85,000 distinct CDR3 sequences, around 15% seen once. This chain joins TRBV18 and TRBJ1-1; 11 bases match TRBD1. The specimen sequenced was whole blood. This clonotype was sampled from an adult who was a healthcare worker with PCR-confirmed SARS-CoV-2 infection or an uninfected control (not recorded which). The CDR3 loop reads CASSPPGQGVTNTEAFF. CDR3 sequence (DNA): TGTGCCAGCTCACCACCGGGACAGGGGGTCACCAACACTGAAGCTTTCTTT.